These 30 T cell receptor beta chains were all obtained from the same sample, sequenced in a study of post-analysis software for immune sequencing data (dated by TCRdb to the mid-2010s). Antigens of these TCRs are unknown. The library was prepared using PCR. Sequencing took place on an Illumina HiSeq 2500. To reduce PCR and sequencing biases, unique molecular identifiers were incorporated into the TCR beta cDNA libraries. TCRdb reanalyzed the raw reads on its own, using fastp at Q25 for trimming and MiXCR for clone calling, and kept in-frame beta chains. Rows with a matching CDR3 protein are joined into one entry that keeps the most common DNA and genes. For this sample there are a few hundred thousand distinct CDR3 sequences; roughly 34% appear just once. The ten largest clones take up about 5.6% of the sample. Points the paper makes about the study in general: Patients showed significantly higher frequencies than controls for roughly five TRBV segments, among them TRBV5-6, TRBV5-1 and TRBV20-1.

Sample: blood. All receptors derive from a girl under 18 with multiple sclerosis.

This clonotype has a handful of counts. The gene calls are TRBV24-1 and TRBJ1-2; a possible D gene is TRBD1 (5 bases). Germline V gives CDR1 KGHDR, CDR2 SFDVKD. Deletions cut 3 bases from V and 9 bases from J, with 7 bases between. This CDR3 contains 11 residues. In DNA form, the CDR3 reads TGTGCCACCAGTGATCAGGGCCGCTACACCTTC. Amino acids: CATSDQGRYTF.

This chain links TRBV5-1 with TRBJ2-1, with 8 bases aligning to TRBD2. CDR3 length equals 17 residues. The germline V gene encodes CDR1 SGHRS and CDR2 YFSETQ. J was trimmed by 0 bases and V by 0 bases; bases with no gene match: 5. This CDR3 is CASSLEVAGSSYNEQFF. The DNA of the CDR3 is TGCGCCAGCAGCTTGGAAGTAGCGGGGAGCTCCTACAATGAGCAGTTCTTC.

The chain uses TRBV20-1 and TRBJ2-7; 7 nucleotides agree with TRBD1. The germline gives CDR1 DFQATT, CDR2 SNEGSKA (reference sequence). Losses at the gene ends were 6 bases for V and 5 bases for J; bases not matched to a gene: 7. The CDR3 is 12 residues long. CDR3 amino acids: CSAILTGDEQYF. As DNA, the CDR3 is TGCAGTGCCATACTCACAGGGGACGAGCAGTACTTC.

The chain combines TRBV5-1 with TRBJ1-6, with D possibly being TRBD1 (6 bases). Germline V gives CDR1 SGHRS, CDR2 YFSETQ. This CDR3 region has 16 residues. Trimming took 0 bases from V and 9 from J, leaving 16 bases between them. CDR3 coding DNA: TGCGCCAGCAGCTTGGTTCGGCAGGGGTGGGGTTCACCCCTCCACTTT. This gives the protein CASSLVRQGWGSPLHF.

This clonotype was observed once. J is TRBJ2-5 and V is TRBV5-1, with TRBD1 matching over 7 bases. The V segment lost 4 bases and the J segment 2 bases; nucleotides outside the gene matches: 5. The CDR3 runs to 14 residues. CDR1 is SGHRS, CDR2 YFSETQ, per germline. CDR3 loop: CASSLGQPQETQYF. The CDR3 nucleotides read TGCGCCAGCAGCCTGGGACAGCCGCAAGAGACCCAGTACTTC. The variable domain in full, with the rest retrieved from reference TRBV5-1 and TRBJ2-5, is KAGVTQTPRYLIKTRGQQVTLSCSPISGHRSVSWYQQTPGQGLQFLFEYFSETQRNKGNFPGRFSGRQFSNSRSEMNVSTLELGDSALYLCASSLGQPQETQYFGPGTRLLVL.

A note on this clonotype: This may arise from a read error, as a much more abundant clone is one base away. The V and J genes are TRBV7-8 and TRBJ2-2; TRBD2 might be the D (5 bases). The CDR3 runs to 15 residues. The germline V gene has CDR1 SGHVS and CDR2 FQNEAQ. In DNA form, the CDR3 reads TGTGCCAGCACCTTAGCCTCCGAGGGCACCGGGGAGCTGTTTTTT. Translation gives CASTLASEGTGELFF.

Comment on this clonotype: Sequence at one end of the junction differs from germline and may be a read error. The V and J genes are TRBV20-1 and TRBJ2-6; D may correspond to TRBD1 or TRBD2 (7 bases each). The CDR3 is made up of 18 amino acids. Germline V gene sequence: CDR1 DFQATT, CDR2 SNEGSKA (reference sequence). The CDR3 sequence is CSARVRGRGGSGVNVLTF. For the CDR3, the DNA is TGCAGTGCTAGAGTTCGTGGCAGGGGGGGCTCTGGGGTCAACGTCCTGACTTTC.

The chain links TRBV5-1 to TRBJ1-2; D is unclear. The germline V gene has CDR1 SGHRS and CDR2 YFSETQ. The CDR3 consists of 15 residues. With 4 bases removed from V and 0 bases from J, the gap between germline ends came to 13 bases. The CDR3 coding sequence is TGCGCCAGCAGCATTACCCCGGAAACTAACTATGGCTACACCTTC. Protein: CASSITPETNYGYTF.

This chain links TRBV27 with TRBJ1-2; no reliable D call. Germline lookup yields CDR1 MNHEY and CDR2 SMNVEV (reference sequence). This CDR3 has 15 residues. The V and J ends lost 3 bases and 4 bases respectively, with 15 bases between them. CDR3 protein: CASSFHQRNFYGYTF. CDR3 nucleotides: TGTGCCAGCAGTTTTCACCAAAGGAACTTCTATGGCTACACCTTC.

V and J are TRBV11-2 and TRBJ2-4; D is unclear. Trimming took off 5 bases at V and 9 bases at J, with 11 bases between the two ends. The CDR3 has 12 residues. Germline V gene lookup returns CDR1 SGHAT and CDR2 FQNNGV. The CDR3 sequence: CASSPPGAIQYF. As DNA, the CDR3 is TGTGCCAGCAGCCCCCCCGGTGCCATTCAGTACTTC.

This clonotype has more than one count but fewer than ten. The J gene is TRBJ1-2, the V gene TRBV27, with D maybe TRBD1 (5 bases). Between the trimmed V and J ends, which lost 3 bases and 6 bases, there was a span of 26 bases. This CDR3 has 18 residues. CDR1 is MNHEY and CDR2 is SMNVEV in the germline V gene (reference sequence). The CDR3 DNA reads TGTGCCAGCAGTTTTGACGGGGACGGAGGAGTTTTACTCGATGGCTACACCTTC. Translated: CASSFDGDGGVLLDGYTF.

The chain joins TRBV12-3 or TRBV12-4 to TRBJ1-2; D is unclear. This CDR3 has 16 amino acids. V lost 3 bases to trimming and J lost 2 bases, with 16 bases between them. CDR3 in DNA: TGTGCCAGCAGTTTCAATGGCGTCCACCCCAACTATGGCTACACCTTC. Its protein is CASSFNGVHPNYGYTF.

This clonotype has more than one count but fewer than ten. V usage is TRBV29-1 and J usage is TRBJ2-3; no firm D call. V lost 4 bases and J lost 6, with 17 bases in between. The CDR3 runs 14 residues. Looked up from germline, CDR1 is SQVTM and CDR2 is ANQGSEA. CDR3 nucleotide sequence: TGCAGCGTTGCTACCTCGACGGCTCGGGATACGCAGTATTTT. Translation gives CSVATSTARDTQYF.

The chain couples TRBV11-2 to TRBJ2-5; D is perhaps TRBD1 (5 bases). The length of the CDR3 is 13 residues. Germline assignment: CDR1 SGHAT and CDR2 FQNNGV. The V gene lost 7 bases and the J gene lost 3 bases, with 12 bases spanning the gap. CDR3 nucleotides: TGTGCCAGCACAATGTCCAGGGAAGAGACCCAGTACTTC. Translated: CASTMSREETQYF.

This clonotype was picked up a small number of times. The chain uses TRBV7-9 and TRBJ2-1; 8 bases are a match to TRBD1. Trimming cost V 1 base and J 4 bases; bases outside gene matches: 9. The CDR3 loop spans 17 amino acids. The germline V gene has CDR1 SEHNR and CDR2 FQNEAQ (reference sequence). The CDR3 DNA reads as TGTGCCAGCAGCTTAGTCGTCGGGACAGGATTATACAATGAGCAGTTCTTC. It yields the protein CASSLVVGTGLYNEQFF. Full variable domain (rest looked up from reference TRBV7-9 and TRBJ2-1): DTGVSQNPRHKITKRGQNVTFRCDPISEHNRLYWYRQTLGQGPEFLTYFQNEAQLEKSRLLSDRFSAERPKGSFSTLEIQRTEQGDSAMYLCASSLVVGTGLYNEQFFGPGTRLTVL.

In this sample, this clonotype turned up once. CDR3 sequence reads: CSAKRRGGNTIYF. CDR3 bases: TGCAGTGCTAAGCGCAGGGGGGGAAACACCATATATTTT. The chain is built from TRBV20-1 and TRBJ1-3; 7 bases line up with TRBD1. The CDR3 covers 13 residues. Germline V gene data show CDR1 as DFQATT and CDR2 as SNEGSKA (reference sequence). Germline trimming cut 4 bases from V and 4 bases from J; bases unmatched to any gene: 4.

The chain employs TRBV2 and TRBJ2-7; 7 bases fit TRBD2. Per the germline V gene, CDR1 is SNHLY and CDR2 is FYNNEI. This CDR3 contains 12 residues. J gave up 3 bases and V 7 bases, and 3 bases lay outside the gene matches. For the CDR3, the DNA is TGTGCCAGCATGAGGGAGGGCTACGAGCAGTACTTC. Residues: CASMREGYEQYF.

The DNA for the CDR3 is TGTGCCAGCAGCTTCCCTAGCGGGGGTTCCTACGAGCAGTACTTC. Its protein is CASSFPSGGSYEQYF. The V call is TRBV7-9, the J call TRBJ2-7; 10 bases align to TRBD2. J gave up 1 base and V 3 bases, and 3 bases lay outside the gene matches. The CDR3 spans 15 residues. Germline-derived CDR1 and CDR2 are SEHNR and FQNEAQ (reference sequence).

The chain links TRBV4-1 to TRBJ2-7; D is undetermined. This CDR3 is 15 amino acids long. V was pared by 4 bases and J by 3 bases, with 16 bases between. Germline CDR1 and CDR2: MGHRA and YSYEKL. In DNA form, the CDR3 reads TGCGCCAGCAGCCCCTCACCGGGCCCAGACTACGAGCAGTACTTC. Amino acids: CASSPSPGPDYEQYF.

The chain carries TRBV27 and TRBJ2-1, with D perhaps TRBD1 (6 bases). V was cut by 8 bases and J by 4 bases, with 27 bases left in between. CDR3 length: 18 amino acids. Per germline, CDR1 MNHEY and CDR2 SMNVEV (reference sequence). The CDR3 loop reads CASSQPPHRVDTYNEQFF. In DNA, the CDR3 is TGTGCCAGCTCCCAACCCCCCCACAGGGTAGATACATACAATGAGCAGTTCTTC.

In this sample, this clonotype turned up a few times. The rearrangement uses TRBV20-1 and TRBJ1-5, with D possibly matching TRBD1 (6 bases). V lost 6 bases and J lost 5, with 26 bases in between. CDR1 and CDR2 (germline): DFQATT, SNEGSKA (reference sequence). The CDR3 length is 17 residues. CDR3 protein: CSASLDGGARVYQPQHF. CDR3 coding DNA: TGCAGTGCCTCCCTAGACGGGGGGGCGAGGGTCTATCAGCCCCAGCATTTT.

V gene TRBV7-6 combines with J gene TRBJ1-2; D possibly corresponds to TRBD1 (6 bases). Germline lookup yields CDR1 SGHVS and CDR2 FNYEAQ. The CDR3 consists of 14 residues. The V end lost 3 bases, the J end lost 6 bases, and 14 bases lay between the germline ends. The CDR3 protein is CASSFQGLGDGYTF. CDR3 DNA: TGTGCCAGCAGCTTCCAGGGGTTAGGCGATGGCTACACCTTC.

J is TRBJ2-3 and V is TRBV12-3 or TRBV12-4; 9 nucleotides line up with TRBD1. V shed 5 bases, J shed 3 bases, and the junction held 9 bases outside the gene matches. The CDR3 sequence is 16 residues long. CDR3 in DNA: TGTGCCAGCAGTCGACAAACAGGGGGCGGTACAGATACGCAGTATTTT. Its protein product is CASSRQTGGGTDTQYF.

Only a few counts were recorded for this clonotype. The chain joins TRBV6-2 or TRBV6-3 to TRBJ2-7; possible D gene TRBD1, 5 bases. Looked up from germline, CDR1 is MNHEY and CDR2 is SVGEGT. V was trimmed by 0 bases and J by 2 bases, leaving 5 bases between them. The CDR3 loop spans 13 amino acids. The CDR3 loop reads CASSYSGAYEQYF. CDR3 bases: TGTGCCAGCAGTTACTCAGGGGCCTACGAGCAGTACTTC.

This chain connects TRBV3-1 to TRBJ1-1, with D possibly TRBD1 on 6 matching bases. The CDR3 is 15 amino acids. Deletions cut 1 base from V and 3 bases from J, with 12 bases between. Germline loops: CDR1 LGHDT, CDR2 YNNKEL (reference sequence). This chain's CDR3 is CASSQGLGGDTEAFF. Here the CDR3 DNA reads TGTGCCAGCAGCCAAGGCCTCGGGGGCGACACTGAAGCTTTCTTT.

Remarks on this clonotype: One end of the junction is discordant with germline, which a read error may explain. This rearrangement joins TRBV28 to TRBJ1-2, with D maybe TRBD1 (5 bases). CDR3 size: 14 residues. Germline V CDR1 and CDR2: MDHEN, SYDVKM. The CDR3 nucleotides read TGTGCCAGCAGTACCCGACATGGGGCCTATGGCTGCACCTTC. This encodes CASSTRHGAYGCTF.

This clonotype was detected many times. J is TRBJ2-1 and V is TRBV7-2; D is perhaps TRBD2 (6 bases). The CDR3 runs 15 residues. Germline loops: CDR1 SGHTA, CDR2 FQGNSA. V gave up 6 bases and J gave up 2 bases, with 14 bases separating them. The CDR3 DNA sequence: TGTGCCAGCAGTTCCGACTGGGGGGCCTACAATGAGCAGTTCTTC. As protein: CASSSDWGAYNEQFF.

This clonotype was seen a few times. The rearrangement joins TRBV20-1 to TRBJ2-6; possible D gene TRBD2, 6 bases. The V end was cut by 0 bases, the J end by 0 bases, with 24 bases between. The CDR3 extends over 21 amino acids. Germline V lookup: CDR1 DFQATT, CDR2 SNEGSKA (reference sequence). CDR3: CSAREAGSAGMKFSGANVLTF. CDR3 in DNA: TGCAGTGCTAGAGAAGCCGGCTCGGCGGGAATGAAATTCTCTGGGGCCAACGTCCTGACTTTC.

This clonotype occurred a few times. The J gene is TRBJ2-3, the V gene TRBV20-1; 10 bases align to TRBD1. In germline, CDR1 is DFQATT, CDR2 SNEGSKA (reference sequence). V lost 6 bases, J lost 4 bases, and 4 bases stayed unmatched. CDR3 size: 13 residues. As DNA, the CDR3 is TGCAGTGCGCCTGGACAGGGGGCAGATACGCAGTATTTT. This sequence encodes CSAPGQGADTQYF.

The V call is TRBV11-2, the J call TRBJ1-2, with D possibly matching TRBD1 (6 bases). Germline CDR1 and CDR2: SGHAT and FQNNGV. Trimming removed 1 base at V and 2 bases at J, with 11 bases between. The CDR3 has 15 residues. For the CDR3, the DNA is TGTGCCAGCAGCTTAGTAGGGGGGAGAAACTATGGCTACACCTTC. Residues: CASSLVGGRNYGYTF.